The next 23 T cell receptor beta chains were all read from a single sample in a study of blood T cell repertoires in COVID-19. The repertoire was sequenced with immunoSEQ multiplex PCR; TCRdb's copy has only in-frame clones and lacks some. The data show a few hundred thousand clones, with about 87% seen just once and about 1.6% held by the top ten. The sequencing input was PBMCs or T cells enriched from blood (not recorded which). The receptors here all came from a woman aged 50 to 60 who had recovered from COVID-19.

The rearrangement joins TRBV7-9 to TRBJ2-3; D unclear. The V gene's germline CDR1 is SEHNR and CDR2 FQNEAQ (reference sequence). The CDR3 covers 11 residues. Trimming cost V 5 bases and J 3 bases, with 3 bases left between them. The CDR3 sequence is CASSETDTQYF. CDR3 sequence (DNA): TGTGCCAGCAGCGAGACAGATACGCAGTATTTT. Variable domain in full (rest from reference TRBV7-9 and TRBJ2-3): DTGVSQNPRHKITKRGQNVTFRCDPISEHNRLYWYRQTLGQGPEFLTYFQNEAQLEKSRLLSDRFSAERPKGSFSTLEIQRTEQGDSAMYLCASSETDTQYFGPGTRLTVL.

This rearrangement joins TRBV12-5 to TRBJ2-3; D is unclear. Trimming shortened V by 0 bases and J by 3 bases, and 4 bases separated the two germline ends. The CDR3 runs 13 residues. Looked up from germline, CDR1 is LGHNT and CDR2 is FRNRAP. CDR3 region: CASGLVRTDTQYF. CDR3 nucleotides: TGTGCTAGTGGTTTGGTCCGTACAGATACGCAGTATTTT.

The gene calls are TRBV27 and TRBJ2-3; D is perhaps TRBD2 (6 bases). The germline V and J ends were trimmed by 2 bases and 2 bases, with 11 bases remaining between them. The CDR3 extends over 15 amino acids. Germline values: CDR1 MNHEY, CDR2 SMNVEV (reference sequence). CDR3 loop: CASSLIAAATDTQYF. The DNA of the CDR3 is TGTGCCAGCAGTTTAATAGCGGCCGCCACAGATACGCAGTATTTT.

This clone appeared a few times. V and J are TRBV7-3 and TRBJ1-3; 8 nucleotides line up with TRBD1. Germline loops: CDR1 SGHTA, CDR2 FQGTGA. The CDR3 is 16 residues long. V shed 4 bases, J shed 0 bases, and the junction held 5 bases outside the gene matches. The CDR3 DNA follows: TGTGCCAGCAGCTCCGGGACAGGCGACTCTGGAAACACCATATATTTT. This sequence encodes CASSSGTGDSGNTIYF.

V usage is TRBV3-1 (or the pseudogene TRBV3-2) and J usage is TRBJ1-2; no definite D call. CDR3 size: 12 residues. V dropped 6 bases and J dropped 6 bases, with 11 bases sitting between them. Germline CDR1 and CDR2: LGHDT and YNNKEL (reference sequence). CDR3 sequence reads: CASSFYGDGYTF. The CDR3 nucleotides read TGTGCCAGCAGTTTTTACGGTGATGGCTACACCTTC.

This clone occurred once. The chain uses TRBV5-1 and TRBJ1-2, with D tentatively TRBD1 (5 bases). V lost 4 bases to trimming and J lost 6 bases, with 13 bases between them. The CDR3 runs 13 residues. Germline CDR1 SGHRS, CDR2 YFSETQ. In nucleotides, the CDR3 is TGCGCCAGCAGCAGGGGCGATAAGGATGGCTACACCTTC. Its translation is CASSRGDKDGYTF.

The V call is TRBV28, the J call TRBJ2-3; TRBD2 is a possible D gene (6 bases). The CDR3 has 14 residues. Between the trimmed V and J ends, which lost 3 bases and 2 bases, there was a span of 9 bases. Germline values: CDR1 MDHEN, CDR2 SYDVKM. The CDR3 DNA reads TGTGCCAGCAGTTTCGCGGGGCTCACAGATACGCAGTATTTT. Protein product: CASSFAGLTDTQYF.

The chain is built from TRBV11-2 and TRBJ2-5; maybe TRBD1 (5 bases). This CDR3 has 19 amino acids. Germline V gene data show CDR1 as SGHAT and CDR2 as FQNNGV. The V gene lost 0 bases and the J gene lost 3 bases, with 23 bases spanning the gap. As DNA, the CDR3 is TGTGCCAGCAGCTTAGAGCCCAAGGGGCGCCCGTTTGAAGAAGAGACCCAGTACTTC. Its translation: CASSLEPKGRPFEEETQYF.

On this clone: An end of the junction differs from the germline gene, which may be a read error. The chain uses TRBV7-7 and TRBJ2-1; a weak D match, TRBD2 (5 bases). Germline V lookup: CDR1 SSHAT, CDR2 FNYEAQ (reference sequence). The CDR3 has 15 amino acids. The CDR3 region is CASSPRATSYNEQFF. The CDR3 region has the DNA TGTGCTAGCAGCCCGCGGGCAACCTCCTACAATGAGCAGTTCTTC.

The sample holds a few counts of this clone. The V gene is TRBV7-3, the J gene TRBJ2-1, with a tentative D call TRBD2 (6 bases). Germline lookup yields CDR1 SGHTA and CDR2 FQGTGA. CDR3 size: 14 residues. V was trimmed by 2 bases and J by 6 bases, leaving 11 bases between them. For the CDR3, the DNA is TGTGCCAGCAGCTTAGGGGGGTCATCCAATGAGCAGTTCTTC. This codes for CASSLGGSSNEQFF.

The chain joins TRBV2 to TRBJ2-2, with a tentative D call TRBD1 (5 bases). V gave up 7 bases and J gave up 1 base, with 10 bases separating them. The CDR3 spans 14 residues. The germline V gene encodes CDR1 SNHLY and CDR2 FYNNEI. The CDR3 here is CASKTGQNTGELFF. In DNA form, the CDR3 reads TGTGCCAGCAAAACAGGACAGAACACCGGGGAGCTGTTTTTT.

This clone appeared once. V gene TRBV7-9 combines with J gene TRBJ2-2; D call uncertain. The CDR3 length is 14 residues. V lost 5 bases and J lost 1, with 8 bases in between. In germline, CDR1 is SEHNR, CDR2 FQNEAQ (reference sequence). The DNA of the CDR3 is TGTGCCAGCAGCAAGACGGGGAACACCGGGGAGCTGTTTTTT. Protein product: CASSKTGNTGELFF.

This chain links TRBV4-1 with TRBJ2-5, with unresolved D. V was pared by 0 bases and J by 1 base, with 9 bases between. CDR1 is MGHRA and CDR2 is YSYEKL in the germline V gene. There are 15 residues in the CDR3. The CDR3 DNA reads TGCGCCAGCAGCCAAGATGTCGCGGTCCAAGAGACCCAGTACTTC. Translated: CASSQDVAVQETQYF.

The CDR3 region is CASSVGTDGYTF. CDR3 DNA sequence: TGCGCCAGCAGCGTCGGGACAGATGGCTACACCTTC. The chain uses TRBV5-1 and TRBJ1-2; 7 positions match TRBD1. V lost 4 bases to trimming and J lost 6 bases; unmatched junction nucleotides: 3. The length of the CDR3 is 12 residues. Looked up from germline, CDR1 is SGHRS and CDR2 is YFSETQ.

CDR3 in amino acids: CASSPGLLSSYEQYF. Written as DNA, the CDR3 is TGCGCCAGCAGCCCGGGACTTCTCAGCTCCTACGAGCAGTACTTC. V and J are TRBV5-1 and TRBJ2-7, with D possibly being TRBD2 (6 bases). V was cut by 4 bases and J by 0 bases, with 14 bases left in between. Germline values: CDR1 SGHRS, CDR2 YFSETQ. This CDR3 contains 15 residues.

The chain carries TRBV21-1 and TRBJ1-6; whether TRBD1, the table's D call, matches the DNA was not checked. TRBV21-1 represents a pseudogene. This CDR3 has 15 amino acids. The CDR3: CASSIWHRADSPLHF. The DNA for the CDR3 is TGTGCCAGCAGCATTTGGCACAGGGCCGATTCACCCCTCCACTTT.

The chain links TRBV19 to TRBJ2-1; TRBD2 aligns across 10 bases. The germline CDR1 and CDR2 sequences are LNHDA and SQIVND (reference sequence). The CDR3 runs 13 residues. The V and J ends lost 10 bases and 5 bases, in that order; junction bases with no gene match: 5. CDR3 nucleotide sequence: TGTGCCACCCTAGCGGGAGCAAACAATGAGCAGTTCTTC. As protein: CATLAGANNEQFF.

V is TRBV18 and J is TRBJ2-7; 8 nucleotides agree with TRBD2. Germline values: CDR1 KGHSH, CDR2 LQKENI. J was trimmed by 2 bases and V by 3 bases; bases with no gene match: 6. CDR3 length: 15 amino acids. The CDR3 sequence is CASSPPSGGPYEQYF. CDR3 nucleotides: TGTGCCAGCTCACCGCCGAGCGGGGGCCCCTACGAGCAGTACTTC.

The rearrangement joins TRBV5-4 to TRBJ2-7; 9 nucleotides agree with TRBD1. The CDR3 has 14 amino acids. Per germline, CDR1 SGHNT and CDR2 YYREEE (reference sequence). The V gene end was trimmed by 4 bases and the J gene end by 3 bases; junction bases not matched to a gene: 5. CDR3 residues: CASSIGQGSYEQYF. The CDR3 DNA reads TGTGCCAGCAGCATTGGACAGGGGAGCTACGAGCAGTACTTC.

This chain joins TRBV27 and TRBJ1-1; tentative D call: TRBD1 (5 bases). The germline V gene encodes CDR1 MNHEY and CDR2 SMNVEV (reference sequence). The V end lost 0 bases, the J end lost 3 bases, and 14 bases lay between the germline ends. The CDR3 is 16 residues long. The CDR3 nucleotides read TGTGCCAGCAGTTTATCGATATCGTGGGGGGACACTGAAGCTTTCTTT. This encodes CASSLSISWGDTEAFF.

The J gene is TRBJ2-5, the V gene TRBV6-5; TRBD1 matches 7 bases. The CDR3 runs 14 residues. CDR1 MNHEY and CDR2 SVGAGI come from the germline V gene. V lost 0 bases and J lost 5; bases outside the gene matches: 3. The CDR3 is CASSYSRGQETQYF. The CDR3 nucleotides are TGTGCCAGCAGTTACTCGAGGGGGCAGGAGACCCAGTACTTC.

The rearrangement links TRBV24-1 to TRBJ2-5; D ambiguous. Trimming cost V 4 bases and J 0 bases, with 11 bases left between them. The CDR3 covers 15 residues. Germline CDR1 reads KGHDR; CDR2 reads SFDVKD. The CDR3 loop reads CATSDHTSYQETQYF. CDR3 bases: TGTGCCACCAGTGACCATACATCGTACCAAGAGACCCAGTACTTC.

This clone showed up just a few times. CDR3 residues: CASNFDRPYEQYF. The DNA for the CDR3 is TGTGCCAGCAACTTTGACAGACCCTACGAGCAGTACTTC. This rearrangement joins TRBV5-8 to TRBJ2-7, with a weak D call TRBD1 (5 bases). This CDR3 is built from 13 residues. Trimming took off 6 bases at V and 2 bases at J, with 12 bases between the two ends. Germline values: CDR1 SGHTS, CDR2 YDEGEE.